This TCR beta chain stems from a study of blood T cell repertoires in COVID-19. As handled by the study authors: The authors estimated nucleated cell counts from reference gene primer amplification. Clones were read by immunoSEQ multiplex PCR, and TCRdb kept only the in-frame ones, dropping some. The V and J calls and clone size are taken from that table; D and trimming were inferred from the DNA. The data contain 310,000 or so clones, approximately 90% of them singletons. The V gene's germline CDR1 is DFQATT and CDR2 SNEGSKA (reference sequence). J was trimmed by 5 bases and V by 3 bases; bases with no gene match: 4. The CDR3 is made up of 13 amino acids.

The gene calls are TRBV20-1 and TRBJ2-1, with 7 bases aligning to TRBD2. The specimen was PBMCs or T cells enriched from blood (not recorded which). This clonotype was sampled from a woman aged 18 to 35 who had recovered from COVID-19. The CDR3 coding sequence is TGCAGTGCTAGTAACCTAGCGGACAATGAGCAGTTCTTC. Amino acid sequence: CSASNLADNEQFF.